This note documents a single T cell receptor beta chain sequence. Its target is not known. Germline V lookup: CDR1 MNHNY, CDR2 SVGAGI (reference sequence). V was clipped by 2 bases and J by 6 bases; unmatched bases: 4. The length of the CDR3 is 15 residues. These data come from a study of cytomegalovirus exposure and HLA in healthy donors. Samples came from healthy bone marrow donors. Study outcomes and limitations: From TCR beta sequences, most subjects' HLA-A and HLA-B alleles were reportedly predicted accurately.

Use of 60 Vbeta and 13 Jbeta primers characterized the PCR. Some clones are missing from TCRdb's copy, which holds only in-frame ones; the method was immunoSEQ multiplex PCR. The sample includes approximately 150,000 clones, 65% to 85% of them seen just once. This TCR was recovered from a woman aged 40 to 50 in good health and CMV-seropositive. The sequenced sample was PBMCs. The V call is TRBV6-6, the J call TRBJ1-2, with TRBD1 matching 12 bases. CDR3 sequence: CASSYPGQGADGYTF. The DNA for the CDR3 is TGTGCCAGCAGTTACCCGGGACAGGGGGCGGATGGCTACACCTTC.